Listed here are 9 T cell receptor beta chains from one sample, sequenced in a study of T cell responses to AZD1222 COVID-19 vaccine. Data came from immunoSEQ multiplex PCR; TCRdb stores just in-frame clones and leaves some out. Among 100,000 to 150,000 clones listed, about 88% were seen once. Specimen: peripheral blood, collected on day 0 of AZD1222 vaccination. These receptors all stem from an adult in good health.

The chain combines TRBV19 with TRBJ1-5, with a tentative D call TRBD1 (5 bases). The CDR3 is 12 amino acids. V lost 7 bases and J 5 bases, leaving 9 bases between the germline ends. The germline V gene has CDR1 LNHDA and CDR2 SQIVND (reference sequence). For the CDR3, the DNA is TGTGCCAGTAACGGGGGGGATCAGCCCCAGCATTTT. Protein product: CASNGGDQPQHF.

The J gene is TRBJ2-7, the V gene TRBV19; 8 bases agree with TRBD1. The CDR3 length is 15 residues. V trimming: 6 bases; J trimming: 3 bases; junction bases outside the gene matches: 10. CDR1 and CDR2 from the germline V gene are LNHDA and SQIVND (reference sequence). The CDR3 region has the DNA TGTGCCAGTAGCCCGGCAGGGGGCGTAAGCTACGAGCAGTACTTC. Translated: CASSPAGGVSYEQYF.

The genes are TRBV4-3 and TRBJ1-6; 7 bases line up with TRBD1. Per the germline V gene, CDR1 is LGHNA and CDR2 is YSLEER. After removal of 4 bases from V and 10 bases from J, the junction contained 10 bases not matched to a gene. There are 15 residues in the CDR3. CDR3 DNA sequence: TGCGCCAGCAGCCTCATCACAGGGGAAGGATCACCCCTCCACTTT. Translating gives CASSLITGEGSPLHF.

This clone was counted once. The CDR3 bases are TGTGCCTGGAGTAGTACAGAAAATCAGCCCCAGCATTTT. Amino acid sequence: CAWSSTENQPQHF. The V gene is TRBV30, the J gene TRBJ1-5; the D is unclear. Trimming cost V 2 bases and J 4 bases, with 9 bases left between them. This CDR3 is built from 13 residues. Germline CDR1 and CDR2: GTSNPN and SVGIG (reference sequence).

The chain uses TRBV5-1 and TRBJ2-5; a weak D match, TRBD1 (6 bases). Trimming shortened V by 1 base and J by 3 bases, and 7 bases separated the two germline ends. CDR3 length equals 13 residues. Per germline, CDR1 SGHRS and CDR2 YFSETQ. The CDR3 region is CASSLSGEETQYF. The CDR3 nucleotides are TGCGCCAGCAGCTTGTCAGGGGAAGAGACCCAGTACTTC.

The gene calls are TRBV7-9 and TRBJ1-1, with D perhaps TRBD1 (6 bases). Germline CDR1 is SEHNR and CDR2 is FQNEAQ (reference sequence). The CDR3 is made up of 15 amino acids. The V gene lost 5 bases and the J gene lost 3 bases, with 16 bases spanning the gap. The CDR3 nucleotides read TGTGCCAGCAGCACTACAGGGTTAGCGGACACTGAAGCTTTCTTT. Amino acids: CASSTTGLADTEAFF.

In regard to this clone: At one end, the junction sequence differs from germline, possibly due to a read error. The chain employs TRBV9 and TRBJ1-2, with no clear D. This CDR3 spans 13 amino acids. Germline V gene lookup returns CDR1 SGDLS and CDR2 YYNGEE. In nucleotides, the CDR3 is TGTGCCAGCAGCCCCAGAGTAGCCGGTGGCGACACCTTC. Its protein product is CASSPRVAGGDTF.

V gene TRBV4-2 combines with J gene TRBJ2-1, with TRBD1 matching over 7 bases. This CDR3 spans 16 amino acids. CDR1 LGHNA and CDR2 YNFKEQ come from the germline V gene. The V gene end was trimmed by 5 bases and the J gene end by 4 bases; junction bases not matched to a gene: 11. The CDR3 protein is CASSEVGGLGYNEQFF. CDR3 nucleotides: TGTGCCAGCAGCGAAGTAGGGGGCCTGGGGTACAATGAGCAGTTCTTC.

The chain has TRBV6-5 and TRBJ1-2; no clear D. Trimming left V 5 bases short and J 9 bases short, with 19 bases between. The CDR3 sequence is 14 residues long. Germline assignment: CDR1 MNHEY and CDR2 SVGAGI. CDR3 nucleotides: TGTGCCAGCAGTCCTCTAGGTACAAGCCCCAGCTACACCTTC. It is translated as CASSPLGTSPSYTF.